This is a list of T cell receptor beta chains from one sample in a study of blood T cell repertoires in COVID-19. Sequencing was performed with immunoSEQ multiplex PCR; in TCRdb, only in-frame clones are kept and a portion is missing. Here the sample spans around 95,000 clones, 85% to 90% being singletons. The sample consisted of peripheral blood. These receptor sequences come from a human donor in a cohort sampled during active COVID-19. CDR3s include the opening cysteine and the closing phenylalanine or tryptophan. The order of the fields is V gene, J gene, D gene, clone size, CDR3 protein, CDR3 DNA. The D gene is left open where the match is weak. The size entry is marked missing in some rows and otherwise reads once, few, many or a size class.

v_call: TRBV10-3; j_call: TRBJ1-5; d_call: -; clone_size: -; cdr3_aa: CAISEFIQPQHF; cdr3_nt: TGTGCCATCAGTGAGTTTATACAGCCCCAGCATTTT
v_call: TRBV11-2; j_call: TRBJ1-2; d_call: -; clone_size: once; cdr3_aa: CASSLNRDYGYTF; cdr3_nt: TGTGCCAGCAGCTTGAACAGGGACTATGGCTACACCTTC
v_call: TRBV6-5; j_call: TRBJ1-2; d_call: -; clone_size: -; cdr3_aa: CASLGGSYGYTF; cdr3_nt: TGTGCCAGCCTTGGAGGCTCCTATGGCTACACCTTC
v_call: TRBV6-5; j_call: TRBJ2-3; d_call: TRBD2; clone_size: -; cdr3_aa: CASMSGGALNTQYF; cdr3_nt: TGTGCCAGCATGAGCGGGGGGGCTCTGAATACGCAGTATTTT
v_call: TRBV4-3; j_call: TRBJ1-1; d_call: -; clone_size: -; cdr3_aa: CASSQDVRAIEGDTEAFF; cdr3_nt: TGCGCCAGCAGCCAAGATGTGAGGGCGATCGAGGGGGACACTGAAGCTTTCTTT
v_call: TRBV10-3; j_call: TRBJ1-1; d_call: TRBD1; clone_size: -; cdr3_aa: CAIRTTGANTEAFF; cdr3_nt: TGTGCCATCAGGACAACAGGGGCGAACACTGAAGCTTTCTTT
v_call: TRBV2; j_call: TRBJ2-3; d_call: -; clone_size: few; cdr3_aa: CASTQNTDTQYF; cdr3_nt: TGTGCCAGCACACAGAACACAGATACGCAGTATTTT
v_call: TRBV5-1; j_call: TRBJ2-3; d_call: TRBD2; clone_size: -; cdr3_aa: CASRRTSGKSDTQYF; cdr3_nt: TGCGCCAGCAGACGGACTAGCGGGAAATCAGATACGCAGTATTTT
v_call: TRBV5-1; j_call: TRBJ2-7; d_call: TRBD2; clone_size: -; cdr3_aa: CASSFELAVSSYEQYF; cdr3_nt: TGCGCCAGCAGCTTTGAGCTAGCGGTGAGCTCCTACGAGCAGTACTTC
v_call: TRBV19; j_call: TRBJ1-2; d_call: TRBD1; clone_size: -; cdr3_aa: CASSPGQGAYGYTF; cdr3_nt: TGTGCCAGTAGCCCGGGACAGGGTGCCTATGGCTACACCTTC
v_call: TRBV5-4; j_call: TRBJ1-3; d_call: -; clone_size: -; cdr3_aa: CASSPPGVGNTIYF; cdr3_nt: TGTGCCAGCAGCCCCCCGGGAGTTGGAAACACCATATATTTT
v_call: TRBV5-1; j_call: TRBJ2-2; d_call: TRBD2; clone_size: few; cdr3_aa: CASSSLGRGGTGELFF; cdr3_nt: TGCGCCAGCAGCTCCCTCGGGAGGGGAGGCACCGGGGAGCTGTTTTTT
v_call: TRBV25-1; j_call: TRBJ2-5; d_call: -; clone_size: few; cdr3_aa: CASSEWAKGEETQYF; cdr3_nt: TGTGCCAGCAGTGAATGGGCGAAGGGGGAAGAGACCCAGTACTTC
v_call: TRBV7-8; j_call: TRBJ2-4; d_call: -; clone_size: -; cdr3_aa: CASSLDSWAKNIQYF; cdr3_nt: TGTGCCAGCAGCTTAGACAGTTGGGCCAAAAACATTCAGTACTTC
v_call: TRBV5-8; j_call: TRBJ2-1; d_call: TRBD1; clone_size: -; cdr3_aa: CASSSLWGTDYNEQFF; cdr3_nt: TGTGCCAGCAGCTCACTGTGGGGGACAGACTACAATGAGCAGTTCTTC
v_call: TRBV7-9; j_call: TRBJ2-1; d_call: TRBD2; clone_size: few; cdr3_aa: CASRSLAEDYNEQFF; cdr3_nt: TGTGCCAGCAGAAGCCTAGCGGAGGACTACAATGAGCAGTTCTTC
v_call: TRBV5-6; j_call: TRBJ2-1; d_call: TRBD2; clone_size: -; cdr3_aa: CASSLAFSGGATEQFF; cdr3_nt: TGTGCCAGCAGCTTGGCTTTTAGCGGGGGGGCAACTGAGCAGTTCTTC
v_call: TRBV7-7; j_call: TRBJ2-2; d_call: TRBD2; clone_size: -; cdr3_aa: CASSGSGTTGELFF; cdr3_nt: TGTGCTAGCTCTGGTAGCGGGACCACCGGGGAGCTGTTTTTT
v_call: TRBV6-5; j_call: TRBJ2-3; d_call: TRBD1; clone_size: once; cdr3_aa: CASSLRQGSTDTQYF; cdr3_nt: TGTGCCAGCAGTTTGCGACAGGGAAGCACAGATACGCAGTATTTT
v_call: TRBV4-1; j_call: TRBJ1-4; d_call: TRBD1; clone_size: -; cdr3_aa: CASSHQGQGEKLFF; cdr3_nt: TGCGCCAGCAGCCACCAGGGACAGGGAGAAAAACTGTTTTTT
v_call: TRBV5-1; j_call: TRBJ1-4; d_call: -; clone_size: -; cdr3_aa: CASSPGGGQEKLFF; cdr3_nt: TGCGCCAGCAGCCCCGGGGGGGGGCAGGAAAAACTGTTTTTT
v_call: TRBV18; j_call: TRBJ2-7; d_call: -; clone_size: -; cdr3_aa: CASSPKEGLIYEQYF; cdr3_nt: TGTGCCAGCTCACCAAAGGAGGGACTGATCTACGAGCAGTACTTC
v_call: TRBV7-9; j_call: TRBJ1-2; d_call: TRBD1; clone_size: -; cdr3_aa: CASRPGQGSHYGYTF; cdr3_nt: TGTGCCAGCAGACCCGGACAGGGGAGTCACTATGGCTACACCTTC
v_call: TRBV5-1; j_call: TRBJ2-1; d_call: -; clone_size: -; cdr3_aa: CASSLTGLSSYNEQFF; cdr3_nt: TGCGCCAGCAGCTTGACAGGCTTGAGCTCCTACAATGAGCAGTTCTTC
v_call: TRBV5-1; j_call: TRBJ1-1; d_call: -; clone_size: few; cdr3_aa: CASRETGLGTEAFF; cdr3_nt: TGCGCCAGCAGGGAAACAGGGTTAGGCACTGAAGCTTTCTTT
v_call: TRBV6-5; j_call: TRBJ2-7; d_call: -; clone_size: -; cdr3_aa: CASISNRAYEQYF; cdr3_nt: TGTGCCAGCATTTCCAACAGGGCCTACGAGCAGTACTTC
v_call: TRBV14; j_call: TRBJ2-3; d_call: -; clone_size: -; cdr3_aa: CASSHLSDTQYF; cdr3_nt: TGTGCCAGCAGCCACCTCTCGGATACGCAGTATTTT
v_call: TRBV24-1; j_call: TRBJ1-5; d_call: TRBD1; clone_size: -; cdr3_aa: CATSDSDRVRFGNQPQHF; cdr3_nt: TGTGCCACCAGTGACTCGGACAGGGTTAGATTTGGGAATCAGCCCCAGCATTTT
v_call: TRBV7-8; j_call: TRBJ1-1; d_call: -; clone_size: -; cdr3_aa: CASSLGYRKNTEAFF; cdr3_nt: TGTGCCAGCAGCTTAGGGTACAGGAAGAACACTGAAGCTTTCTTT
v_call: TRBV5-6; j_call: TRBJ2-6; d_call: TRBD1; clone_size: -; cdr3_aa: CASSLAGTGVSGANVLTF; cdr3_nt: TGTGCCAGCAGCTTGGCAGGGACAGGGGTCTCTGGGGCCAACGTCCTGACTTTC
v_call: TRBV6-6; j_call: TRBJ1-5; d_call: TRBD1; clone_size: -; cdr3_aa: CASSYSGTGDQPQHF; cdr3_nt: TGTGCCAGCAGTTACTCCGGGACAGGGGATCAGCCCCAGCATTTT
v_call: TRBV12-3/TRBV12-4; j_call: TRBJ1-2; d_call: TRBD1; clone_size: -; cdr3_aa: CASTYRGLDGYTF; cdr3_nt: TGTGCCAGCACCTACAGGGGGCTCGATGGCTACACCTTC
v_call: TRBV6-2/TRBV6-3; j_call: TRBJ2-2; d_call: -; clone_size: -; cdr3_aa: CASSRIPTGNTGELFF; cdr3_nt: TGTGCCAGCAGTCGCATCCCCACAGGGAACACCGGGGAGCTGTTTTTT
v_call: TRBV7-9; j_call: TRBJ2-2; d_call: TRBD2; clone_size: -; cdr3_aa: CASSQHISSGTGELFF; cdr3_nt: TGTGCCAGCAGCCAACACATCTCTAGCGGTACCGGGGAGCTGTTTTTT
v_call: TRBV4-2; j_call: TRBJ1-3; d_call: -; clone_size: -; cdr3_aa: CASSQDPGNGGGNTIYF; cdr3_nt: TGTGCCAGCAGCCAAGACCCAGGGAACGGTGGAGGAAACACCATATATTTT
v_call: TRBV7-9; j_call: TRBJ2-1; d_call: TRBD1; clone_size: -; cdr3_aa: CASSLPRTGANEQFF; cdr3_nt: TGTGCCAGCAGCTTGCCAAGGACAGGGGCTAATGAGCAGTTCTTC